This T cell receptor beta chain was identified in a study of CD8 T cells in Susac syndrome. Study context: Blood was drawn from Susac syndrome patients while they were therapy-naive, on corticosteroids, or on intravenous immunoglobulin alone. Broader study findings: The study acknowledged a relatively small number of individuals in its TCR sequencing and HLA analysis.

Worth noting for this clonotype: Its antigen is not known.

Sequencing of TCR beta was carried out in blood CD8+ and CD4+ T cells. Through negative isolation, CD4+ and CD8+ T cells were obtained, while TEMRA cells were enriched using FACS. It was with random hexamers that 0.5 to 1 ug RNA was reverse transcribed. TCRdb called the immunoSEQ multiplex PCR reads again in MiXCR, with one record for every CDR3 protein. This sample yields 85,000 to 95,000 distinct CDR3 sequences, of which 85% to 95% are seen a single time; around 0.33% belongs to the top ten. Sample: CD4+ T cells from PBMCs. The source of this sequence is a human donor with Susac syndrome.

The CDR3 nucleotides are TGCAGTGCTTTTAGGGGACAGGGGGATAGGGAAGCTTTCTTT. Its protein product is CSAFRGQGDREAFF. The chain links TRBV20-1 to TRBJ1-1, with 11 bases aligning to TRBD1. The length of the CDR3 is 14 residues. The ends lost 5 bases at V and 8 bases at J; junction bases unmatched: 10. The germline gives CDR1 DFQATT, CDR2 SNEGSKA (reference sequence).